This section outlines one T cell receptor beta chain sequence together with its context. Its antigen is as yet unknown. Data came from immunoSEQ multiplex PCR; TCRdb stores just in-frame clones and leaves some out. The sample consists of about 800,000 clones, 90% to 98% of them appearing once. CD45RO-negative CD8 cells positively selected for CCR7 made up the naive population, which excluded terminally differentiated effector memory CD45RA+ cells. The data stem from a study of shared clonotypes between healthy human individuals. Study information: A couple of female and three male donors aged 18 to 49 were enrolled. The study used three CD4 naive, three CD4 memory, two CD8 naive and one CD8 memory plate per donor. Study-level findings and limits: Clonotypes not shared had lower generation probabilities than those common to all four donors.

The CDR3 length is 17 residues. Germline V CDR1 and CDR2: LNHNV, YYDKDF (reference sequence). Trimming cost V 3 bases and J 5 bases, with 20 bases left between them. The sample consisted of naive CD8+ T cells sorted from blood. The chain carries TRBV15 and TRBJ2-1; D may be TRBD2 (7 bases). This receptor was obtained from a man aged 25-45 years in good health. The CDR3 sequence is CATSSTPGGRVNNEQFF. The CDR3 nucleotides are TGTGCCACCAGCAGTACCCCCGGGGGGCGGGTAAACAATGAGCAGTTCTTC.